This record concerns one TCR beta chain sequence. Other DNA sequences from this sample encode an identical CDR3 as well. The data originate from a study of cytomegalovirus exposure and HLA in healthy donors. PCR was performed using 60 Vbeta and 13 Jbeta primers. Using immunoSEQ multiplex PCR, the repertoire was profiled, and TCRdb retains in-frame clones only, with some absent. The table shows about 75,000 clones, with 84% occurring only once. The sample consisted of PBMCs. This receptor was obtained from a man aged 65-85 years in good health and CMV-seropositive.

The CDR3 DNA reads TGCGCCAGCAGCTTGGGACAGAATCAGCCCCAGCATTTT. Translation: CASSLGQNQPQHF. The V and J genes are TRBV5-1 and TRBJ1-5; D may be TRBD1 (5 bases). The CDR3 consists of 13 residues. Germline CDR1 and CDR2: SGHRS and YFSETQ. Trimming pared 0 bases from V and 4 bases from J, leaving 5 bases between.